Here is one T cell receptor beta chain with its context. The data are from a study of blood T cell repertoires in COVID-19. Study-wide background: Donors in the United States, Italy and Spain gave samples during acute or convalescent COVID-19. The analysed material was cDNA or gDNA that came from T cells, B-cell-depleted T cells, or PBMCs.

Enrolment of Seattle patients took place during active infection, and they were followed longitudinally. Authors' analysis steps: Estimated nucleated cell counts came from reference gene primer amplification. Clones were read by immunoSEQ multiplex PCR, and TCRdb kept only the in-frame ones, dropping some. Clone size and V and J calls were adopted from that table, with D and trimming inferred from the DNA. The data hold hundreds of thousands of clones, with 85% to 90% observed a single time. This clonotype was sampled from a woman aged 45-60 years with COVID-19, enrolled during active disease. The sequencing input was peripheral blood.

As DNA, the CDR3 is TGTGCCAGCAGCCAAGAGCAACACAGACCCTTAGCCAAAAACATTCAGTACTTC. Encoded protein: CASSQEQHRPLAKNIQYF. The V and J genes are TRBV3-1 (or the pseudogene TRBV3-2) and TRBJ2-4; D gene ambiguous. This CDR3 contains 18 residues. The V and J ends lost 0 bases and 0 bases respectively, with 15 bases between them. Germline V gene data show CDR1 as LGHDT and CDR2 as YNNKEL (reference sequence).